This TCR beta chain was captured in a study of blood T cells in healthy people across ages. The J segment lost 0 bases and the V segment lost 7 bases, leaving 7 bases of the junction unmatched. The CDR3 runs 15 residues. The authors ran a second PCR of 7 to 11 cycles using a sample-barcoded 5' primer and a J-beta primer mix. One entry per CDR3 protein, called by TCRdb with MiXCR from the 5' RACE reads. The table has 700,000 to 900,000 distinct CDR3 sequences, approximately 24% seen once. This clonotype was picked up a small number of times. This sample was also put to use in a study of T cells of mothers and their children. From that second work: Healthy Caucasian mothers, a few in number, and their six children were the donors.

Specimen: blood. The receptor was derived from a boy aged 10-17 years in good health. The chain links TRBV12-3 or TRBV12-4 to TRBJ2-7, with 9 nucleotides matching TRBD2. For the CDR3, the DNA is TGTGCCAGCAAAATTAGCGGGGGCAGCTCCTACGAGCAGTACTTC. Translated: CASKISGGSSYEQYF.